These T cell receptor beta chains were read from a single sample in a study of shared clonotypes between healthy human individuals. Clones were sequenced by immunoSEQ multiplex PCR, and TCRdb holds only the in-frame ones, with some missing. The sample has 950,000 to 1,100,000 clones, 60% to 80% seen once. The material sequenced was memory CD4+ T cells sorted from blood. The receptors stem from a man aged 18 to 29 in good health. Both conserved end residues are part of each CDR3. The D gene is left open where the match is weak. The size field is filled for only some rows; it gives once, few, many or a size class.

>NA|NA|TRBJ2-2|TRBV6-5
TGTGCCAGCAGAGGACCTAACACCGGGGAGCTGTTTTTT
CASRGPNTGELFF
>few|NA|TRBJ1-2|TRBV7-2
TGTGCCAGCAGCCAAGTGGTCGGGGCCTATGGCTACACCTTC
CASSQVVGAYGYTF
>NA|NA|TRBJ2-5|TRBV15
TGTGCCACCAGCAGAGGTGGTAGAGGAGTAAGCCAAGAGACCCAGTACTTC
CATSRGGRGVSQETQYF
>few|TRBD2|TRBJ2-7|TRBV7-9
TGTGCCAGCAGCTCGACTAGCGGAGCTTACGAGCAGTACTTC
CASSSTSGAYEQYF
>few|NA|TRBJ1-6|TRBV6-5
TGTGCCAGCAGTTCCCCGCCGAGGGGTGGATCACCCCTCCACTTT
CASSSPPRGGSPLHF
>many|NA|TRBJ2-2|TRBV7-2
TGTGCCAGCAGCTCCTGGGCAGGGGACACCGGGGAGCTGTTTTTT
CASSSWAGDTGELFF
>few|TRBD2|TRBJ2-3|TRBV19
TGTGCCAGTAGTACCCCGGAGCGGGGGGTAGCAGATACGCAGTATTTT
CASSTPERGVADTQYF
>NA|NA|TRBJ2-2|TRBV4-1
TGCGCCAGCAGTCTAAAGTTTGCGTCGGGAGTAGTGAACACCGGGGAGCTGTTTTTT
CASSLKFASGVVNTGELFF
>NA|NA|TRBJ2-1|TRBV6-1
TGTGCCAGCAGTGAACCCAAAATCCCGACGGTCGATGAGCAGTTCTTC
CASSEPKIPTVDEQFF
>once|NA|TRBJ1-2|TRBV14
TGTGCCAGCAGCCACGACAGGAACTATGGCTACACCTTC
CASSHDRNYGYTF
>NA|NA|TRBJ1-4|TRBV28
TGTGCCAGCAGCTCACCCAAGACTCCTGAAAAACTGTTTTTT
CASSSPKTPEKLFF
>NA|NA|TRBJ2-5|TRBV11-2
TGTGCCAGCAGCTTCCTCCAAGAGACCCAGTACTTC
CASSFLQETQYF
>NA|TRBD2|TRBJ2-7|TRBV2
TGTGCCAGCAGTGAATCTAGCGGTCTAGAGCAGTACTTC
CASSESSGLEQYF
>NA|TRBD1|TRBJ1-2|TRBV5-5
TGTGCCAGCAGCTTACGGACAGGGCTGTCCTATGGCTACACCTTC
CASSLRTGLSYGYTF
>NA|TRBD1|TRBJ2-7|TRBV5-4
TGTGCCAGCAGCCAGGGACAGGGGGTGACCTACGAGCAGTACTTC
CASSQGQGVTYEQYF
>NA|NA|TRBJ1-4|TRBV5-5
TGTGCCAGCAGCTTGACCCCAACTAATGAAAAACTGTTTTTT
CASSLTPTNEKLFF
>NA|NA|TRBJ1-4|TRBV6-6
TGTGCCAGCAGTTCCGGGACGGGACTTAATGAAAAACTGTTTTTT
CASSSGTGLNEKLFF
>few|NA|TRBJ1-6|TRBV6-1
TGTGCCAGCAGTGATATGACTAACTATAATTCACCCCTCCACTTT
CASSDMTNYNSPLHF
>NA|NA|TRBJ1-2|TRBV19
TGTGCCAGTAGTGGTCCGGGGTCAGATGATGGCTACACCTTC
CASSGPGSDDGYTF
>NA|NA|TRBJ1-3|TRBV6-1
TGTGCCAGCAGCGAAGTGGTCGACTCTGGAAACACCATATATTTT
CASSEVVDSGNTIYF
>NA|TRBD2|TRBJ2-1|TRBV15
TGTGCCACCAGCAGAGACCTAGCGGGGGCCGGAGAGCAGTTCTTC
CATSRDLAGAGEQFF
>NA|NA|TRBJ1-2|TRBV5-5
TGTGCCAGCAGCTTGGATATCTATGGCTACACCTTC
CASSLDIYGYTF
>NA|TRBD2|TRBJ2-7|TRBV4-1
TGCGCCAGCAGCCAGATCGGGACTAGCGGCTCCTACGAGCAGTACTTC
CASSQIGTSGSYEQYF
>once|NA|TRBJ2-1|TRBV7-2
TGTGCCAGCAGCTTAGGTTTCTTCAATGAGCAGTTCTTC
CASSLGFFNEQFF
>NA|NA|TRBJ2-7|TRBV7-9
TGTGCCAGCAGCCGGGCCACGGGGGCCACCTACGAGCAGTACTTC
CASSRATGATYEQYF
>NA|NA|TRBJ2-1|TRBV6-4
TGTGCCAGCAGTGACTCGGGTAGCGCAAAGGATGAGCAGTTCTTC
CASSDSGSAKDEQFF
>NA|TRBD2|TRBJ2-2|TRBV7-2
TGTGCCAGCAGCTTAGAACTAGCGGGGACCGGGGAGCTGTTTTTT
CASSLELAGTGELFF
>many|TRBD1|TRBJ1-2|TRBV30
TGTGCCTGCAGTCGACAGGGTACTTTGGGCCTCCCTTATGGCTACACCTTC
CACSRQGTLGLPYGYTF
>once|NA|TRBJ2-7|TRBV21-1
TGTGCCAGCAGCAAAGCGACTAGTGGCTCCTACGAGCAGTACTTC
CASSKATSGSYEQYF
>NA|TRBD2|TRBJ2-1|TRBV7-2
TGTGCCAGCAGCAAGGGGCTAGCGGCCAATGAGCAGTTCTTC
CASSKGLAANEQFF
>NA|TRBD2|TRBJ2-1|TRBV7-2
TGTGCCAGCAGCCCGGGACTAGCAGGGAATGAGCAGTTCTTC
CASSPGLAGNEQFF
>NA|NA|TRBJ1-2|TRBV19
TGTGCCAGTACCCTAGGGCGGATGGGTAACTATGGCTACACCTTC
CASTLGRMGNYGYTF
>NA|TRBD2|TRBJ2-7|TRBV5-1
TGCGCCAGCAGTGAGGCGGGGGGGCCCTACGAGCAGTACTTC
CASSEAGGPYEQYF
>NA|TRBD1|TRBJ1-2|TRBV6-5
TGTGCCAGCAGTTACGGGACAGGGTCAGGCTACACCTTC
CASSYGTGSGYTF
>NA|NA|TRBJ1-1|TRBV19
TGTGCCAGTAAAAAGAGGAACCACAACACTGAAGCTTTCTTT
CASKKRNHNTEAFF
>NA|NA|TRBJ2-3|TRBV11-2
TGTGCCAGCAGCTTAGATCGGGGAACAACGCAGTATTTT
CASSLDRGTTQYF
>NA|NA|TRBJ2-6|TRBV30
TGTGCCTGGAGTGTAGGGGGGGCAGGGGCCAACGTCCTGACTTTC
CAWSVGGAGANVLTF
>NA|TRBD1|TRBJ2-7|TRBV9
TGTGCCAGCAGCAGAGGGACAGGGGATCAGCAGTACTTC
CASSRGTGDQQYF
>NA|TRBD2|TRBJ2-1|TRBV2
TGTGCCAGCAAGCCCGGACTAGCGTACGACAATGAGCAGTTCTTC
CASKPGLAYDNEQFF
>NA|NA|TRBJ1-1|TRBV18
TGTGCCAGCTCACCAACGACCCACAGGGTGGACACTGAAGCTTTCTTT
CASSPTTHRVDTEAFF
>few|NA|TRBJ1-1|TRBV15
TGTGCCACCAGCAGCGTGGGGCGGAACACTGAAGCTTTCTTT
CATSSVGRNTEAFF
>NA|NA|TRBJ1-1|TRBV19
TGTGCCAGTAGTATGGTAGGGGGCACTGAAGCTTTCTTT
CASSMVGGTEAFF
>NA|NA|TRBJ1-5|TRBV28
TGTGCCAGCAGTCCCACCTTGAAGTCCCAGCCCCAGCATTTT
CASSPTLKSQPQHF
>once|NA|TRBJ2-7|TRBV10-1
TGCGCCAGCAGTGAGAGTTCCAGGGATGAGTACGAGCAGTACTTC
CASSESSRDEYEQYF
>NA|TRBD2|TRBJ2-1|TRBV6-5
TGTGCCAGCAGTACACCCGGGACTAGCGGGAGGGCGCAGTTCTTC
CASSTPGTSGRAQFF
>NA|NA|TRBJ2-1|TRBV29-1
TGCAGCGGTTATTATCGGGTGGCCAATGAGCAGTTCTTC
CSGYYRVANEQFF
>NA|TRBD1|TRBJ1-2|TRBV6-6
TGTGCCAGCAGTCATCAGGGGGTTGGGTATGGCTACACCTTC
CASSHQGVGYGYTF
>NA|NA|TRBJ1-4|TRBV5-1
TGCGCCAGCACCTTCGACGGGGACCATTTTAATGAAAAACTGTTTTTT
CASTFDGDHFNEKLFF
>NA|NA|TRBJ2-2|TRBV15
TGTGCCACCAGCAGAGGGACTGGGGCAGGGATTAGAACCGGGGAGCTGTTTTTT
CATSRGTGAGIRTGELFF
>NA|TRBD1|TRBJ1-4|TRBV28
TGTGCCAGCAGTTTACTAGGGACAGTTAATGAAAAACTGTTTTTT
CASSLLGTVNEKLFF
>NA|NA|TRBJ2-5|TRBV11-2
TGTGCCAGCAGTCTAGGAGTAAGGGTGTTGGAAGGAGAGACCCAGTACTTC
CASSLGVRVLEGETQYF
>few|NA|TRBJ1-5|TRBV5-6
TGTGCCAGCAGCCCCCGGGGCGATCAGCCCCAGCATTTT
CASSPRGDQPQHF
>NA|NA|TRBJ2-3|TRBV2
TGTGCCAGCAGTGACGACCCAGGGGCGAGAGATACGCAGTATTTT
CASSDDPGARDTQYF